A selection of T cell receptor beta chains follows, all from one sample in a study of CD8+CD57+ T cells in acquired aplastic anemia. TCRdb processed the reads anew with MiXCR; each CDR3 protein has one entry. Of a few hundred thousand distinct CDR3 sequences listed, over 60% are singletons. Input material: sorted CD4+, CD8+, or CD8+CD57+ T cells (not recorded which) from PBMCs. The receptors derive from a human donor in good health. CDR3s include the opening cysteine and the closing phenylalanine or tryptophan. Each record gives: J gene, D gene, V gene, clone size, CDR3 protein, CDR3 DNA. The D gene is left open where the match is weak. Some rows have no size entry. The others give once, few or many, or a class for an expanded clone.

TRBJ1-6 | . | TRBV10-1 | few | CASGPQGNNSPLHF | TGCGCCAGCGGACCTCAGGGAAACAATTCACCCCTCCACTTT
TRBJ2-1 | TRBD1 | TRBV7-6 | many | CASSTSRGQGAIGSYNEQFF | TGTGCCAGCAGCACTAGCCGGGGACAGGGGGCGATCGGGTCTTACAATGAGCAGTTCTTC
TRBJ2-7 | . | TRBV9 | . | CASSVDRSSYEQYF | TGTGCCAGCAGCGTAGATAGAAGCTCCTACGAGCAGTACTTC
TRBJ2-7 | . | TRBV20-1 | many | CSARDWRGESSYEQYF | TGCAGTGCCCGGGACTGGCGAGGAGAATCCTCCTACGAGCAGTACTTC
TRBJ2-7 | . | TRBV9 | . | CASSSSGDEQYF | TGTGCCAGCAGCAGCTCCGGGGACGAGCAGTACTTC
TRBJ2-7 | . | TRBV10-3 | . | CAISAEQRRAYEQCF | TGTGCCATCAGTGCCGAACAGAGGCGCGCCTACGAGCAGTGCTTC
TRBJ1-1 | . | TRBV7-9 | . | CASSPELMNTEAFF | TGTGCCAGCAGCCCGGAGTTAATGAACACTGAAGCTTTCTTT
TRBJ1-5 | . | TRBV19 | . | CASSMQGGQPQHF | TGTGCCAGTAGTATGCAGGGAGGTCAGCCCCAGCATTTT
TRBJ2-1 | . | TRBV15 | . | CATRAHGERDSGEQFF | TGTGCCACCAGAGCCCATGGCGAGAGGGATTCAGGTGAGCAGTTCTTC
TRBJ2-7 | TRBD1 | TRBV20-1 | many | CSARGPLSLDRGISYEQYF | TGCAGTGCTAGAGGGCCTTTATCTCTCGACAGGGGGATCTCCTACGAGCAGTACTTC
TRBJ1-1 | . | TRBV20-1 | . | CSAREGGGSATEAFF | TGCAGTGCTAGAGAGGGGGGGGGTTCGGCCACTGAAGCTTTCTTT
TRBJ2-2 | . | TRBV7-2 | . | CASSLWDRELFF | TGTGCCAGCAGCCTGTGGGATAGGGAGCTGTTTTTT
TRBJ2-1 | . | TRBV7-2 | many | CASSLPSEGGLVEQFF | TGTGCCAGCAGCTTACCCTCTGAGGGGGGGTTGGTCGAGCAGTTCTTC
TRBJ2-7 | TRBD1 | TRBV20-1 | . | CSGFGTGFYEQYF | TGCAGTGGCTTCGGGACAGGGTTCTATGAGCAGTACTTC
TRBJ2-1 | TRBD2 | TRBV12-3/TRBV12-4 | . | CASSTPGLAGSKEQFF | TGTGCCAGCAGTACACCGGGACTAGCGGGGTCAAAGGAGCAGTTCTTC
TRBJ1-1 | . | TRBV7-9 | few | CASSLLRVAFF | TGTGCCAGCAGCTTACTCAGGGTAGCTTTCTTT
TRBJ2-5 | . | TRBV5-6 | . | CASSSGGQTQYF | TGTGCCAGCAGCTCCGGGGGACAGACCCAGTACTTC
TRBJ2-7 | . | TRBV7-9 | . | CASTNHYEQYF | TGTGCCAGCACTAACCACTACGAGCAGTACTTC
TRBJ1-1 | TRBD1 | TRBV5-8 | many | CASSSQGTEAFF | TGTGCCAGCAGCTCACAGGGGACTGAAGCTTTCTTT
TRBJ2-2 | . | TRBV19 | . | CASSLDPTGELFF | TGTGCCAGTAGTCTCGATCCCACCGGGGAGCTGTTTTTT
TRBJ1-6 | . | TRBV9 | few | CASSDYGGRTNSPLHF | TGTGCCAGCAGCGACTATGGGGGACGGACCAATTCACCCCTCCACTTT
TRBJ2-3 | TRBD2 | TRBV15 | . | CATSRDKLAGTDTQYF | TGTGCCACCAGCAGAGATAAGCTAGCGGGCACAGATACGCAGTATTTT
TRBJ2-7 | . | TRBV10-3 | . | CAISGRGRGYEQYF | TGTGCCATCAGTGGCCGGGGCAGGGGCTACGAGCAGTACTTC
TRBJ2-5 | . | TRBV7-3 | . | CASSLNSGSNTGGEETQYF | TGTGCCAGCAGCCTCAATAGCGGTTCGAACACCGGGGGCGAGGAGACCCAGTACTTC
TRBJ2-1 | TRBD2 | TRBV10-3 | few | CAISESIAGDEQFF | TGTGCCATCAGTGAGTCGATAGCGGGCGATGAGCAGTTCTTC
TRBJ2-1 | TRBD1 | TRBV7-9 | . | CASSTGENEQFF | TGTGCCAGCAGCACAGGGGAGAATGAGCAGTTCTTC
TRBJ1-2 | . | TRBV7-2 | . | CASSTWSGGAAGYTF | TGTGCCAGCAGCACCTGGAGCGGGGGGGCAGCTGGCTACACCTTC
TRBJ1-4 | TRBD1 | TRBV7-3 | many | CASRLTDRGETNEKLFF | TGTGCCAGCAGACTTACCGACAGGGGGGAAACTAATGAAAAACTGTTTTTT
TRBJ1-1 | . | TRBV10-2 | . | CASRGYLMNTEAFF | TGCGCCAGCAGGGGGTACTTAATGAACACTGAAGCTTTCTTT
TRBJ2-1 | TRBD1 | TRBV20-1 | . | CSADRQGIDEQFF | TGCAGTGCTGATCGACAGGGAATCGATGAGCAGTTCTTC
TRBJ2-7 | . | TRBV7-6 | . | CASSPRGTSSEQYF | TGTGCCAGCAGCCCCCGGGGTACCTCTAGCGAGCAGTACTTC